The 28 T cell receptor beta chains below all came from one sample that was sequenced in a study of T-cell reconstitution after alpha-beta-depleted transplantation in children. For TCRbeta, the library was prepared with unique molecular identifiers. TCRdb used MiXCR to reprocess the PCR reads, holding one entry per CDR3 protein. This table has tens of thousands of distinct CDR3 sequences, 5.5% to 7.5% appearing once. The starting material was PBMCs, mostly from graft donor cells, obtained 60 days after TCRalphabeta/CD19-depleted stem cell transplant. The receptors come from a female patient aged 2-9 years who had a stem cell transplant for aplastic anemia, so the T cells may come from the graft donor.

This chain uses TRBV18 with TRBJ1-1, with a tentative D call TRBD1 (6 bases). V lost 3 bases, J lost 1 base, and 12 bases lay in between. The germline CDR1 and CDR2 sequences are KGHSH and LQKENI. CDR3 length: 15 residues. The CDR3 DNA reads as TGTGCCAGCTCACCCCCGAGGGGGTCGAACACTGAAGCTTTCTTT. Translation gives CASSPPRGSNTEAFF.

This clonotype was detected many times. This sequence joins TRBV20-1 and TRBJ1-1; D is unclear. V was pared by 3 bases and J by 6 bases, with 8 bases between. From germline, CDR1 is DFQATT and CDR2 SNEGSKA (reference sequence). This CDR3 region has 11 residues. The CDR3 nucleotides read TGCAGTGCTAGTCAGGTTCCTGAAGCTTTCTTT. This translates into CSASQVPEAFF.

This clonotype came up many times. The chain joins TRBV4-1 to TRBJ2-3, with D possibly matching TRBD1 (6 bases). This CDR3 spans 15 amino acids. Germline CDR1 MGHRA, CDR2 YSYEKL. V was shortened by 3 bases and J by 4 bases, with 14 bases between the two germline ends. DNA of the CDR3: TGCGCCAGCAGCCAGGGGAGTGGGGGCCCAGATACGCAGTATTTT. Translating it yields CASSQGSGGPDTQYF.

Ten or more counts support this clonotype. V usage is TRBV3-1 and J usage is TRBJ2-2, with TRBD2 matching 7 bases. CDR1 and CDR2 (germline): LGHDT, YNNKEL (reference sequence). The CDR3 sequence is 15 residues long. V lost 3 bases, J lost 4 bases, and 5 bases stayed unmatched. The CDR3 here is CASSHGLEPTGELFF. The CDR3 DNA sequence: TGTGCCAGCAGCCACGGACTAGAACCCACCGGGGAGCTGTTTTTT.

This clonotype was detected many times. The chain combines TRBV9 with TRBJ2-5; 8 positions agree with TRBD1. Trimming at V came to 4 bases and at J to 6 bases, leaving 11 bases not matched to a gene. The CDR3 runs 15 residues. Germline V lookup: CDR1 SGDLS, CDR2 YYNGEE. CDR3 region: CASSQAQRQGQTQYF. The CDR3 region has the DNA TGTGCCAGCAGCCAAGCACAACGACAGGGGCAGACCCAGTACTTC.

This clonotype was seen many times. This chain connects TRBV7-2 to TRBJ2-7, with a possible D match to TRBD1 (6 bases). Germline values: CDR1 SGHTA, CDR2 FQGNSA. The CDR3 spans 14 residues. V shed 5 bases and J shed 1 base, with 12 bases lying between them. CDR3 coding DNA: TGTGCCAGCAGCCCCCACAGGGATTCCTACGAGCAGTACTTC. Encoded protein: CASSPHRDSYEQYF.

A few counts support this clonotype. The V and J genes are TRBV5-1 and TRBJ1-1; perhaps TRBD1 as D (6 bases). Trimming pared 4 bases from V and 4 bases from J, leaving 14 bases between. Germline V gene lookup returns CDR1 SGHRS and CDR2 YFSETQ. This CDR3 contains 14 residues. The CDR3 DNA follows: TGCGCCAGCAGCGAGAAAGGACAGATCACTGAAGCTTTCTTT. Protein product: CASSEKGQITEAFF.

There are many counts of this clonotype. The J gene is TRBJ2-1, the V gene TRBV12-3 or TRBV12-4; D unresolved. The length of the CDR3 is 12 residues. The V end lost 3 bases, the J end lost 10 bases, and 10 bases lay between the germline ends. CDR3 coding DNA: TGTGCCAGCAGTTTTGGTCCAGCCGAGCAGTTCTTC. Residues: CASSFGPAEQFF.

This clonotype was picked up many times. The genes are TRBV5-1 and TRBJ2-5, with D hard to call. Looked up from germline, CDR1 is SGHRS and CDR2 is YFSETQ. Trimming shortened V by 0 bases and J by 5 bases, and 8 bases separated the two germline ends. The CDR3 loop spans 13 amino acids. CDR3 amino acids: CASSLAAAETQYF. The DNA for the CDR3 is TGCGCCAGCAGCTTGGCCGCGGCGGAGACCCAGTACTTC.

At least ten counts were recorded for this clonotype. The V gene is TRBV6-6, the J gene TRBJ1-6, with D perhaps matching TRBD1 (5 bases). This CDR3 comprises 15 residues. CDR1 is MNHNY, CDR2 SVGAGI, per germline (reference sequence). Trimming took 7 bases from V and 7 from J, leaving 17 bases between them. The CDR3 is CASTNGDPKNSPLHF. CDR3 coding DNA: TGTGCCAGCACCAATGGGGACCCCAAAAATTCACCCCTCCACTTT.

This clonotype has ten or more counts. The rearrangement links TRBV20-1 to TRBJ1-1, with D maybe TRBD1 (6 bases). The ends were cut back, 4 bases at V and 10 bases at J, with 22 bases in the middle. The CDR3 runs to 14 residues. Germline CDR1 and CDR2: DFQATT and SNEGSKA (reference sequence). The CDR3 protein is CSAKRWDLKGGAFF. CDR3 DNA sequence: TGCAGTGCTAAGAGATGGGACCTCAAGGGGGGAGCTTTCTTT.

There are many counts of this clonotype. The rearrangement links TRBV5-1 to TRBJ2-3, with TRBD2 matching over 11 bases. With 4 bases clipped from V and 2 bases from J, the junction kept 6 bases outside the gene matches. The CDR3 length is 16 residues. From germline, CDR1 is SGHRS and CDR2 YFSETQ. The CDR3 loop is CASSVASGGHTDTQYF. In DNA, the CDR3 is TGCGCCAGCAGCGTTGCTAGCGGGGGGCACACAGATACGCAGTATTTT.

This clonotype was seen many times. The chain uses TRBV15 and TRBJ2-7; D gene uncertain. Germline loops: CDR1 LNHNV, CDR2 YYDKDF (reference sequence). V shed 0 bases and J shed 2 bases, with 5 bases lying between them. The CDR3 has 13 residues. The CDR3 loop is CATSRDATYEQYF. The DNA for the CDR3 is TGTGCCACCAGCAGAGACGCCACCTACGAGCAGTACTTC. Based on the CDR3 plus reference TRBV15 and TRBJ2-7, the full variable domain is DAMVIQNPRYQVTQFGKPVTLSCSQTLNHNVMYWYQQKSSQAPKLLFHYYDKDFNNEADTPDNFQSRRPNTSFCFLDIRSPGLGDTAMYLCATSRDATYEQYFGPGTRLTVT.

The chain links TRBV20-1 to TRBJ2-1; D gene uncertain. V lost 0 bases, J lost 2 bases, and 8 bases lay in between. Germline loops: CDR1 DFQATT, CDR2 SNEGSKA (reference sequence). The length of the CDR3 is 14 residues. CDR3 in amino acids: CSARDRPTYNEQFF. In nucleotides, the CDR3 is TGCAGTGCTAGAGACAGGCCTACCTACAATGAGCAGTTCTTC.

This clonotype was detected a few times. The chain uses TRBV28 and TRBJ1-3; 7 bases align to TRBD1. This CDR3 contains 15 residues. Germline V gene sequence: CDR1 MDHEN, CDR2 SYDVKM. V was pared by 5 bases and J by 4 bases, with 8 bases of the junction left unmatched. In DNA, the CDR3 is TGTGCCAGCAGTCCTGCCCCGGACAGGGGAAACACCATATATTTT. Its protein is CASSPAPDRGNTIYF.

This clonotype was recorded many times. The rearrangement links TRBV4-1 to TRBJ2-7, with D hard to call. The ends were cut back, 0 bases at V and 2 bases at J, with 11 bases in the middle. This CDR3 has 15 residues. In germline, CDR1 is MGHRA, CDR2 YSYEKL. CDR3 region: CASSQELARAYEQYF. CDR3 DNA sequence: TGCGCCAGCAGCCAAGAGTTGGCGAGAGCCTACGAGCAGTACTTC.

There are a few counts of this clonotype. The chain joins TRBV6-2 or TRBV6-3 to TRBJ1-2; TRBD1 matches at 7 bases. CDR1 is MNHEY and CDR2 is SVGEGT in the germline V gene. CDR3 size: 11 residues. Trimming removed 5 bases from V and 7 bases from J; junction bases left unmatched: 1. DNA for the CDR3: TGTGCCAGCAGTGACAGGGCTGGCTACACCTTC. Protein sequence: CASSDRAGYTF.

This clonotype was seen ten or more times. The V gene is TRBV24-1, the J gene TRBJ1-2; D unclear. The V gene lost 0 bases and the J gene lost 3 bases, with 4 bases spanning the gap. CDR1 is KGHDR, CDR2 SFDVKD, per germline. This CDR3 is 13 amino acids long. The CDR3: CATSDLQDYGYTF. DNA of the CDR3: TGTGCCACCAGTGATTTGCAGGACTATGGCTACACCTTC.

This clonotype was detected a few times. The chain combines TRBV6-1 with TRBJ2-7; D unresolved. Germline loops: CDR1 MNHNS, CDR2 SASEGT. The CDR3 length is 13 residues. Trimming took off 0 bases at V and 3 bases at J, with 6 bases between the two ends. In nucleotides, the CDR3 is TGTGCCAGCAGTGAAGCAGTCGGCTACGAGCAGTACTTC. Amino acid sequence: CASSEAVGYEQYF.

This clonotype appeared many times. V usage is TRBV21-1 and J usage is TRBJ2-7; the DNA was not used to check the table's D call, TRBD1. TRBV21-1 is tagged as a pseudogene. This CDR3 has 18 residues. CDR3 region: CASSLKRARDRGPYEQYF. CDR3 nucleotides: TGTGCCAGCAGCCTTAAAAGGGCCCGGGACAGGGGGCCCTACGAGCAGTACTTC.

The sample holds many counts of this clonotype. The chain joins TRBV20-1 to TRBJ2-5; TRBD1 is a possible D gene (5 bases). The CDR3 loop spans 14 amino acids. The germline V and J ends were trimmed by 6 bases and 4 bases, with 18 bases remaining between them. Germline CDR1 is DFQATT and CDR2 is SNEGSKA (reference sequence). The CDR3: CSAPRQGWGETQYF. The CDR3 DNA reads TGCAGTGCCCCACGGCAGGGATGGGGAGAGACCCAGTACTTC.

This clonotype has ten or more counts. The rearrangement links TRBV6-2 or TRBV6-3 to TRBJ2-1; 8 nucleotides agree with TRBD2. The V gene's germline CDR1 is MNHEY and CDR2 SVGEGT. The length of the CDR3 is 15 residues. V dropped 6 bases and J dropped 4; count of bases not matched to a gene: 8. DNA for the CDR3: TGTGCCAGCAGCCCAGAGCGGGGGCTTTACAATGAGCAGTTCTTC. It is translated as CASSPERGLYNEQFF.

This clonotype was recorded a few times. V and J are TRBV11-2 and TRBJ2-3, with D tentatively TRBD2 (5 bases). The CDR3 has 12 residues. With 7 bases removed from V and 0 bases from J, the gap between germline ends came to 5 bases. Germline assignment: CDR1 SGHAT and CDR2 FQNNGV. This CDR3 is CASTSSTDTQYF. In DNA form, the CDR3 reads TGTGCCAGCACTAGCAGCACAGATACGCAGTATTTT.

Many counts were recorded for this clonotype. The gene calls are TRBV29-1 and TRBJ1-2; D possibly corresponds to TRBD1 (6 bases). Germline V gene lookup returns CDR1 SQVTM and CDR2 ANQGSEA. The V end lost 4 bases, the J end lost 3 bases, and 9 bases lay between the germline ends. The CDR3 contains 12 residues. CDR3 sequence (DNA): TGCAGCGTTGTGGGGGCGGACTATGGCTACACCTTC. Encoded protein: CSVVGADYGYTF.

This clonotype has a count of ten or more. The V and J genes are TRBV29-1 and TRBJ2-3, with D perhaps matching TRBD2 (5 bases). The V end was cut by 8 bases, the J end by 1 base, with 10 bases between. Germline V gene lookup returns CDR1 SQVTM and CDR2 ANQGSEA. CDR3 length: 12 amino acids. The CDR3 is CSMTRGTDTQYF. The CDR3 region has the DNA TGCAGCATGACGAGGGGCACAGATACGCAGTATTTT.

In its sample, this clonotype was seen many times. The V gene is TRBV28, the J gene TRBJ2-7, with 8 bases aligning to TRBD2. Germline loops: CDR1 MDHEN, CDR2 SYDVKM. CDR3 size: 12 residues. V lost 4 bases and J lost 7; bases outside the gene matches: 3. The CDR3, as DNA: TGTGCCAGCAGTTCCTTAGCGGGGGAGCAGTACTTC. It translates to CASSSLAGEQYF. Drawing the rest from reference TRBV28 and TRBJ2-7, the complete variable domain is DVKVTQSSRYLVKRTGEKVFLECVQDMDHENMFWYRQDPGLGLRLIYFSYDVKMKEKGDIPEGYSVSREKKERFSLILESASTNQTSMYLCASSSLAGEQYFGPGTRLTVT.

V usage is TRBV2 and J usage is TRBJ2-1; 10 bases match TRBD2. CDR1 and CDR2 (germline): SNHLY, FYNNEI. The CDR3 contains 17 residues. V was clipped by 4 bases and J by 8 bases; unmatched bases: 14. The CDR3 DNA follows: TGTGCCAGCAGTGTGCCCAGCGGGGGGGCCTCTATCGATGAGCAGTTCTTC. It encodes CASSVPSGGASIDEQFF.

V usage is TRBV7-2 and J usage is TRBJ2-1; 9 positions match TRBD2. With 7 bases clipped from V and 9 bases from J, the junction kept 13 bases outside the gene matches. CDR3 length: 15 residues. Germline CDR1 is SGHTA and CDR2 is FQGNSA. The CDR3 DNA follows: TGTGCCAGCACCATCGTTGGCGGGGGGGCGGGTGAGCAGTTCTTC. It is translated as CASTIVGGGAGEQFF.